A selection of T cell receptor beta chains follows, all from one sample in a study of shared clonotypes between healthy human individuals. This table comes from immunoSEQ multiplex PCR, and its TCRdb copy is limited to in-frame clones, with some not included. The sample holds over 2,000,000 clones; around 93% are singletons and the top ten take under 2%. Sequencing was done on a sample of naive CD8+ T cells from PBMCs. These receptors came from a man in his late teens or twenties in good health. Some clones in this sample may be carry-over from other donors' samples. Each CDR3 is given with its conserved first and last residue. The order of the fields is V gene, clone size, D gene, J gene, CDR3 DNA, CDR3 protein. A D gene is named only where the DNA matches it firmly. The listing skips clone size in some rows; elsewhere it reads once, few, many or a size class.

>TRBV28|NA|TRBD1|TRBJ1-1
TGTGCCAGCAGTCTCCTCCCCCAACTCCGGGACAGGGCTAAAGGAGCTTTCTTT
CASSLLPQLRDRAKGAFF
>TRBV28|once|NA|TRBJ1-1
TGTGCCAGCAGGCCGCTTAGCGACAGGAACACTGAAGCTTTCTTT
CASRPLSDRNTEAFF
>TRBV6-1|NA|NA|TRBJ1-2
TGTGCCAGCATCCTCGATAACGGATTTTCCTATGGCTACACCTTC
CASILDNGFSYGYTF
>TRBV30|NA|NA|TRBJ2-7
TGTGCCTGGAGTATCAATGGGGGCGGGGAGCAGTACTTC
CAWSINGGGEQYF
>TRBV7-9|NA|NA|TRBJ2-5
TGTGCCAGCAGCTTACCGCCCGGACACGACTCGGAAGAGACCCAGTACTTC
CASSLPPGHDSEETQYF
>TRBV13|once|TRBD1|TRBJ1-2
TGTGCCAGCAGCTTAAGGGACAGGAACTTCTATGGCTACACCTTC
CASSLRDRNFYGYTF
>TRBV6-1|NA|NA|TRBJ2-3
TGTGCCAGCAGTGAAGCGAGGTTGCTCCTGCGAGGTACAGATACGCAGTATTTT
CASSEARLLLRGTDTQYF
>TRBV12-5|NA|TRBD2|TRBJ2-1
TGTGCTAGTGGTCCCTCACTCCTAGCGGGAATACACAATGAGCAGTTCTTC
CASGPSLLAGIHNEQFF
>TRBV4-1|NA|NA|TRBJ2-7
TGCGCCAGCAGCCAAGTCCCGGTAACCGGGACTTCCTACTACGAGCAGTACTTC
CASSQVPVTGTSYYEQYF
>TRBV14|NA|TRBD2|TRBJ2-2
TGTGCCAGCAGCCAAGACTCGAGCGGGAGTACTACCGGGGAGCTGTTTTTT
CASSQDSSGSTTGELFF
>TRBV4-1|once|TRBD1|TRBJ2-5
TGCGCCAGCAGCCAAGATACAGGGGAAGAGACCCAGTACTTC
CASSQDTGEETQYF
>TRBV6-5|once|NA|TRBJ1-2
TGTGCCAGCACCCCCGGGGGGGTGTATGGCTACACCTTC
CASTPGGVYGYTF
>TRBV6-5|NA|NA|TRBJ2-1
TGTGCCAGCAGTTATTCATCGGGTCTAGCAAGGGATGAGCAGTTCTTC
CASSYSSGLARDEQFF
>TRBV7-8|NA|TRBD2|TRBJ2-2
TGTGCCAGCAGCGCCTATTTAGCGGGAGGGCCGCGGACCGGGGAGCTGTTTTTT
CASSAYLAGGPRTGELFF
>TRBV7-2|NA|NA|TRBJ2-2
TGTGCCAGCAGCTTTGTTCTAGACTCCACCGGGGAGCTGTTTTTT
CASSFVLDSTGELFF
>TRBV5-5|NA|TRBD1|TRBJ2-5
TGTGCCAGCAGCAGTACAGGGGGAAAAGAGACCCAGTACTTC
CASSSTGGKETQYF
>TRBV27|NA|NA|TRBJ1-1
TGTGCCAGCAGTTTAGCCCGGAACACTGAAGCTTTCTTT
CASSLARNTEAFF